These T cell receptor beta chains were read from a single sample in a study of cytomegalovirus exposure and HLA in healthy donors. The assay was immunoSEQ multiplex PCR, and TCRdb's table has in-frame clones only and misses some. In the table there are more than 100,000 clones, around 66% of which are singletons. Sequenced sample: PBMCs. These receptors all stem from a middle-aged woman in good health and CMV-seropositive. The CDR3 runs from the conserved cysteine through the conserved F or W. A D gene is named only where the DNA matches it firmly. The size entry is marked missing in some rows and otherwise reads once, few, many or a size class.

v_call	clone_size	j_call	d_call	cdr3_nt	cdr3_aa
TRBV13	.	TRBJ2-6	.	TGTGCCAGCAGCTTCAGGGCCAACGTCCTGACTTTC	CASSFRANVLTF
TRBV7-9	.	TRBJ2-5	TRBD1	TGTGCCACCGCAGCCGGGGGGACAGGGCTTCTAGAGACCCAGTACTTC	CATAAGGTGLLETQYF
TRBV14	.	TRBJ1-2	.	TGTGCCAGCAGCCGATCCCCCAGCGGGACCATCTATGGCTACACCTTC	CASSRSPSGTIYGYTF
TRBV19	.	TRBJ2-1	.	TGTGCCAGTAGTTCTCCCTCCGGGACAACGAGAAGGGAGCAGTTCTTC	CASSSPSGTTRREQFF
TRBV12-5	.	TRBJ2-3	.	TGTGCTAGTGGTTTGGTAGTGGGCTCCACAGATACGCAGTATTTT	CASGLVVGSTDTQYF
TRBV27	once	TRBJ2-2	.	TGTGCCAGCAGTTTATTTAGCACCCTTAACACCGGGGAGCTGTTTTTT	CASSLFSTLNTGELFF
TRBV5-1	.	TRBJ1-1	.	TGCGCCAGCAGCTTTGGCCAGCGCTATGAAGCTTTCTTT	CASSFGQRYEAFF
TRBV2	.	TRBJ2-1	TRBD2	TGTGCCAGCAGTGATGGCGGGAGCAATGAGCAGTTCTTC	CASSDGGSNEQFF
TRBV19	few	TRBJ2-1	.	TGTGCCAGTAGGAGTGGCACGGGAGATGAGCAGTTCTTC	CASRSGTGDEQFF
TRBV27	.	TRBJ1-6	TRBD1	TGTGCCAGCAGTCCCCCGGGACAGGGCGATTCACCCCTCCACTTT	CASSPPGQGDSPLHF
TRBV10-2	.	TRBJ2-7	.	TGCGCCAGCAGTGAGCTTCAGACAACTTCCTACGAGCAGTACTTC	CASSELQTTSYEQYF
TRBV6-1	.	TRBJ2-7	TRBD1	TGTGCCAGCAGGGGACAGGGGTACAACGAGCAGTACTTC	CASRGQGYNEQYF
TRBV6-5	.	TRBJ2-5	TRBD2	TGTGCCAGCAGCTGGACTAGCAGCCAAGAGACCCAGTACTTC	CASSWTSSQETQYF
TRBV7-8	.	TRBJ2-2	.	TGTGCCAGCAGCTTACGGGGGGCTAACGGGGAGCTGTTTTTT	CASSLRGANGELFF
TRBV5-4	few	TRBJ1-1	.	TGTGCCAGCAGCTTGGCCCCTGGGCGAAGGATGAACACTGAAGCTTTCTTT	CASSLAPGRRMNTEAFF
TRBV19	few	TRBJ1-1	.	TGTGCCAGCCACCTAAGGTGGGGGGACACTGAAGCTTTCTTT	CASHLRWGDTEAFF
TRBV2	.	TRBJ2-5	.	TGTGCCAGCAGTGAAGCCAACACCCAAGAGACCCAGTACTTC	CASSEANTQETQYF
TRBV29-1	.	TRBJ1-4	TRBD1	TGCAGCGTGCAACAGGGGGTCGGGGAAAAACTGTTTTTT	CSVQQGVGEKLFF
TRBV14	.	TRBJ2-7	TRBD1	TGTGCCAGCAGCCGTCCGGGACAGCCCTACGAGCAGTACTTC	CASSRPGQPYEQYF
TRBV19	.	TRBJ1-1	.	TGTGCCAGTAGTACCTATACAGGTAGCACTGAAGCTTTCTTT	CASSTYTGSTEAFF
TRBV18	.	TRBJ1-1	.	TGTGCCAGCTCACCCTCGGGAATGGAAGCTTTCTTT	CASSPSGMEAFF
TRBV27	.	TRBJ2-7	.	TGTGCCAGCAGTTTTATCGCGGGCGTCTCCTACGAGCAGTACTTC	CASSFIAGVSYEQYF
TRBV11-2	once	TRBJ2-7	.	TGTGCCAGCAGCCAGACAGGATTCTCCTACGAGCAGTACTTC	CASSQTGFSYEQYF
TRBV19	.	TRBJ2-2	TRBD1	TGTGCCAGTAGTATCAGGACAGGGGCCACCTCGAACACCGGGGAGCTGTTTTTT	CASSIRTGATSNTGELFF
TRBV5-1	.	TRBJ2-3	.	TGCGCCAGCAGCTTAAGACTGCAAGCCGATACGCAGTATTTT	CASSLRLQADTQYF
TRBV6-6	.	TRBJ2-2	TRBD2	TGTGCCAGCAGTGATAGCGGGAGGGGCACCGGGGAGCTGTTTTTT	CASSDSGRGTGELFF
TRBV5-1	.	TRBJ2-1	.	TGCGCCAGCAGCTTGACGGGATCCTACAATGAGCAGTTCTTC	CASSLTGSYNEQFF
TRBV5-1	.	TRBJ2-3	TRBD2	TGCGCCAGCAGCTTCGGACTAGCGGGGGGAACAGATACGCAGTATTTT	CASSFGLAGGTDTQYF
TRBV5-4	.	TRBJ1-4	TRBD1	TGTGCCAGCAGCCCTCCGGGACAGGGCCTTGAAAAACTGTTTTTT	CASSPPGQGLEKLFF
TRBV19	.	TRBJ1-5	.	TGTGCCAGTAGTCTCGTGGGGTCAGGGCTTTTACGGGCCCAGCATTTT	CASSLVGSGLLRAQHF
TRBV6-1	few	TRBJ1-3	.	TGTGCCAAGACCGCAGGGGCTGGAAACACCATATATTTT	CAKTAGAGNTIYF
TRBV19	.	TRBJ1-2	TRBD1	TGTGCCAGTAGTCCGACAGGGGCGTATGGCTACCCCTTC	CASSPTGAYGYPF
TRBV6-5	few	TRBJ1-5	.	TGTGCCAGCAACGAGAGGAATCAGCCCCAGCATTTT	CASNERNQPQHF
TRBV6-6	.	TRBJ1-5	.	TGTGCCAGCAGTTACGCGGCACTTAATCAGCCCCAGCATTTT	CASSYAALNQPQHF
TRBV19	few	TRBJ1-4	.	TGTGCCGCGAGGAGCCTTAATGAAAAACTGTTTTTT	CAARSLNEKLFF
TRBV7-6	.	TRBJ1-1	.	TGTGCCAGCAGCTCCCGTGGAGTGAACACTGAAGCTTTCTTT	CASSSRGVNTEAFF
TRBV9	.	TRBJ1-1	TRBD1	TGTGCCAGCAGCGTAGTCCAGGGGGGCAACACTGAAGCTTTCTTT	CASSVVQGGNTEAFF
TRBV28	.	TRBJ1-1	.	TGTGCCAGCAGCGGAGGGCAGGGAGTCACTGAAGCTTTCTTT	CASSGGQGVTEAFF
TRBV7-9	.	TRBJ1-2	.	TGTGCCAGCAGCGCGCCGGGGTATGGCTACACCTTC	CASSAPGYGYTF
TRBV28	few	TRBJ1-5	.	TGTGCCAGCAGTTCCGGGGAGATTAGCAATCAGCCCCAGCATTTT	CASSSGEISNQPQHF
TRBV18	.	TRBJ1-2	.	TGTGCCAGCTCACCTCCGGGACTTATCTATGGCTACCCCTTC	CASSPPGLIYGYPF
TRBV28	few	TRBJ1-4	TRBD1	TGTGCCAGCAGTTTTTGGACAGGGGGAGCTAATGAAAAACTGTTTTTT	CASSFWTGGANEKLFF
TRBV9	.	TRBJ2-5	TRBD2	TGTGCCAGCAGCGTAGTTCTAGCGGGGGGGCTGGGGGAAGAGACCCAGTACTTC	CASSVVLAGGLGEETQYF
TRBV5-1	.	TRBJ1-5	.	TGCGCCAGCAGCCCAACGCCGGGTAGCAATCAGCCCCAGCATTTT	CASSPTPGSNQPQHF
TRBV28	.	TRBJ2-7	TRBD1	TGTGCCAGCAGTCCTATCGGCCCCGGGACAGGGCTTTACGAGCAGTACTTC	CASSPIGPGTGLYEQYF
TRBV5-1	.	TRBJ2-3	TRBD2	TGCGCCAGTTTTCAAGGGGAGGGGACAGATACGCAGTATTTT	CASFQGEGTDTQYF
TRBV30	.	TRBJ1-5	TRBD1	TGTGCCTGGAGCGAAACAGGGGGTCCTTCGCATTTT	CAWSETGGPSHF
TRBV6-5	few	TRBJ1-2	.	TGTGCCAGCAGTTACGACAGAGAGGACTATGGCTACACCTTC	CASSYDREDYGYTF
TRBV28	.	TRBJ2-7	TRBD1	TGTGCCAGCTCTGACGACAGGGCTGCCTACGAGCAGTACTTC	CASSDDRAAYEQYF
TRBV6-5	.	TRBJ2-7	TRBD2	TGTGCCAGCAGTGCCGGGACTAGCGGCAAGTACGAGCAGTACTTC	CASSAGTSGKYEQYF
TRBV6-5	.	TRBJ2-3	TRBD2	TGTGCCAGCAGTTACCAGCGGGGGCGCACAGATACGCAGTATTTT	CASSYQRGRTDTQYF
TRBV7-3	.	TRBJ2-3	.	TGTGCCAGCAGTCTAGGTACAGATACGCAGTATTTT	CASSLGTDTQYF
TRBV19	.	TRBJ2-2	TRBD2	TGTGCCAGTAGTTACCAGGGTGAAAGCGGGGAGCCGTTTTTT	CASSYQGESGEPFF